A selection of T cell receptor beta chains follows, all from one sample in a study of Graves' ophthalmopathy and Graves' hyperthyroidism. MiXCR was run by TCRdb on the multiplex PCR reads, yielding one entry per CDR3 protein. The data show 650,000 to 900,000 distinct CDR3 sequences, with about 44% seen just once and 40% to 55% held by the top ten. Input material: peripheral blood. All receptors derive from an adult man with Graves' ophthalmopathy. Both conserved end residues are part of each CDR3. The D gene is left open where the match is weak. Size is omitted from some rows. Given values are once, few, many or a class for expanded clones.

V	J	length	D	size	CDR3	DNA
TRBV7-2	TRBJ2-7	16	TRBD1	few	CASSLFGQGASYEQYF	TGTGCCAGCAGTTTATTCGGACAGGGGGCGTCCTACGAGCAGTACTTC
TRBV6-1	TRBJ2-5	13	TRBD1	-	CASRTGMQETQYF	TGTGCCAGCAGGACAGGGATGCAAGAGACCCAGTACTTC
TRBV2	TRBJ2-5	15	TRBD2	-	CASRQTSGDQETQYF	TGTGCCAGCAGGCAGACTAGCGGGGACCAAGAGACCCAGTACTTC
TRBV20-1	TRBJ2-5	15	TRBD2	few	CSAGLGLAGPETQYF	TGCAGTGCTGGACTAGGACTAGCGGGACCGGAGACCCAGTACTTC
TRBV20-1	TRBJ2-7	14	TRBD1	-	CSALRDRGSSEQYF	TGCAGTGCTCTACGGGACAGGGGGTCGAGCGAGCAGTACTTC
TRBV13	TRBJ2-7	14	-	-	CASSRTRVSYEQYF	TGTGCCAGCAGCAGAACTAGGGTCTCCTACGAGCAGTACTTC
TRBV20-1	TRBJ1-1	13	-	-	CSASTGVWAEAFF	TGCAGTGCTAGTACCGGGGTGTGGGCTGAAGCTTTCTTT
TRBV25-1	TRBJ2-7	14	-	-	CASSPTRGVYEQYF	TGTGCCAGCTCCCCCACCAGGGGAGTCTACGAGCAGTACTTC
TRBV2	TRBJ1-3	14	TRBD1	many	CASRAGGSGNTIYF	TGTGCCAGCAGAGCAGGGGGCTCTGGAAACACCATATATTTT
TRBV7-2	TRBJ2-5	15	-	few	CASSLEDLGRETQYF	TGTGCCAGCAGCTTAGAGGATCTGGGGCGAGAGACCCAGTACTTC
TRBV29-1	TRBJ2-6	16	TRBD2	-	CSVDRAGHSGANVLTF	TGCAGCGTTGACCGAGCGGGGCACTCTGGGGCCAACGTCCTGACTTTC
TRBV10-3	TRBJ2-7	15	-	-	CAISESPGRRNEQYF	TGTGCCATCAGTGAGTCCCCAGGGAGAAGAAACGAGCAGTACTTC
TRBV7-2	TRBJ1-4	15	TRBD1	-	CASSPSGTGVEKLFF	TGTGCCAGCAGCCCGTCCGGGACAGGGGTTGAAAAACTGTTTTTT
TRBV29-1	TRBJ2-7	13	-	-	CSAANGRSYEQYF	TGCAGCGCCGCGAACGGTAGGAGCTACGAGCAGTACTTC
TRBV2	TRBJ1-4	15	-	-	CASSTSSKSGEKLFF	-
TRBV5-1	TRBJ2-1	13	-	-	CASSLAGVNEQFF	TGCGCCAGCAGCTTGGCTGGGGTCAATGAGCAGTTCTTC
TRBV9	TRBJ2-7	14	TRBD1	-	CASSVEPDRVAQYF	TGTGCCAGCAGCGTGGAACCCGACAGGGTAGCCCAGTACTTC
TRBV19	TRBJ1-5	16	TRBD1	-	CASSSRDRGLSQPQHF	TGTGCCAGTAGTTCCCGGGACAGGGGGCTGAGTCAGCCCCAGCATTTT
TRBV2	TRBJ2-7	12	-	many	CATGSGPYEQYF	TGTGCCACCGGGTCCGGCCCCTACGAGCAGTACTTC
TRBV7-2	TRBJ1-3	16	-	-	CASSLGLGESGNTIYF	TGTGCCAGCAGCTTAGGGCTAGGGGAATCTGGAAACACCATATATTTT
TRBV4-2	TRBJ1-1	13	-	once	CASSQDLDLGAFF	TGTGCCAGCAGCCAAGATCTGGACCTAGGGGCTTTCTTT
TRBV19	TRBJ1-1	17	TRBD1	many	CASSINKGQKTTTEAFF	TGTGCCAGTAGTATTAATAAGGGACAGAAGACCACCACTGAAGCTTTCTTT
TRBV13	TRBJ1-4	15	-	-	CASSFTGSKVEKLFF	TGTGCCAGCAGCTTTACCGGGTCCAAAGTCGAAAAACTGTTTTTT
TRBV15	TRBJ1-2	14	TRBD1	many	CATSRDDRGWGYTF	TGTGCCACCAGCAGGGATGACAGGGGATGGGGCTACACCTTC
TRBV7-9	TRBJ2-7	13	-	many	CASSLEQIGWQYF	TGTGCCAGCAGCTTAGAACAAATAGGGTGGCAGTACTTC
TRBV2	TRBJ2-7	13	-	-	CASTLGGKNEQYF	TGTGCCAGCACCCTGGGTGGGAAGAACGAGCAGTACTTC
TRBV11-1	TRBJ2-5	17	TRBD2	-	CASSLGGGQRRQETQYF	TGTGCCAGCAGCTTAGGCGGGGGGCAAAGACGACAAGAGACCCAGTACTTC
TRBV2	TRBJ1-6	14	-	-	CASSEGNSNSPLHF	TGTGCCAGCAGTGAAGGGAATTCTAATTCACCCCTCCACTTT
TRBV19	TRBJ1-5	14	TRBD1	-	CAWQGGQGNQPQHF	TGTGCCTGGCAGGGCGGACAGGGGAATCAGCCCCAGCATTTT
TRBV12-3/TRBV12-4	TRBJ2-5	14	-	-	CASSPAGLQETQYF	TGTGCCAGCAGCCCTGCGGGGCTTCAAGAGACCCAGTACTTC
TRBV5-5	TRBJ1-5	14	-	few	CASSLEPGDQPQHF	TGTGCCAGCAGCTTGGAACCAGGGGATCAGCCCCAGCATTTT
TRBV7-9	TRBJ2-3	12	-	few	CASSSSVDTQYF	TGTGCCAGCAGCTCTAGCGTGGATACGCAGTATTTT
TRBV29-1	TRBJ2-5	14	-	few	CSVVGQGRVETQYF	TGCAGCGTTGTGGGGCAAGGTAGAGTGGAGACCCAGTACTTC
TRBV20-1	TRBJ2-7	15	TRBD2	few	CSAREVAGVAYEQYF	TGCAGTGCTAGAGAGGTAGCGGGAGTGGCCTACGAGCAGTACTTC
TRBV25-1	TRBJ2-5	15	-	-	CASSPGFYTGETQYF	TGTGCCAGCAGTCCCGGATTCTACACCGGGGAGACCCAGTACTTC
TRBV7-9	TRBJ1-5	15	-	many	CASSLGAGWNQPQHF	TGTGCCAGCAGCTTAGGCGCAGGGTGGAATCAGCCCCAGCATTTT
TRBV10-3	TRBJ2-7	14	TRBD1	many	CAIRAGQGAYEQYF	TGTGCCATCAGGGCCGGACAGGGGGCCTACGAGCAGTACTTC
TRBV7-9	TRBJ2-2	15	TRBD2	-	CASSLAGVSAGELFF	TGTGCCAGCAGCTTGGCGGGAGTGAGTGCCGGGGAGCTGTTTTTT
TRBV29-1	TRBJ1-1	15	-	-	CSSRPGRLPNTEAFF	TGCAGCAGCCGACCCGGACGGCTTCCGAACACTGAAGCTTTCTTT
TRBV7-3	TRBJ2-7	15	TRBD1	-	CASSLGGTGGAEQYF	TGTGCCAGCAGTTTAGGAGGGACAGGGGGCGCCGAGCAGTACTTC
TRBV19	TRBJ1-4	14	-	-	CASRDSGAGVKLFF	TGTGCCAGTAGAGACTCAGGTGCGGGGGTCAAACTGTTTTTT
TRBV20-1	TRBJ1-1	14	TRBD1	-	CRARRDSMNTEAFF	TGCCGTGCTAGACGGGACAGTATGAACACTGAAGCTTTCTTT
TRBV10-3	TRBJ2-5	16	TRBD1	few	CASSQRQGWGQETQYF	TGTGCCAGCAGCCAGAGACAGGGTTGGGGTCAAGAGACCCAGTACTTC
TRBV2	TRBJ1-5	15	-	many	CASSDDGDSNQPQHF	TGTGCCAGCAGCGACGACGGAGATAGCAATCAGCCCCAGCATTTT
TRBV20-1	TRBJ2-7	14	TRBD2	many	CSARDPSGTYEQYF	TGCAGTGCTAGAGATCCTAGCGGAACCTACGAGCAGTACTTC
TRBV4-3	TRBJ1-2	15	TRBD1	few	CASSQDWGQGDGYTF	TGCGCCAGCAGCCAAGATTGGGGACAGGGTGATGGCTACACCTTC
TRBV6-1	TRBJ1-3	15	-	few	CASSHRGSSGNTIYF	TGTGCCAGCAGTCATAGGGGCTCGTCTGGAAACACCATATATTTT
TRBV25-1	TRBJ1-4	14	-	-	CASSPQDGSEKLFF	TGTGCCAGCAGTCCCCAGGATGGGAGTGAAAAACTGTTTTTT
TRBV2	TRBJ1-5	16	-	many	CASSELGRGVNQPQHF	TGTGCCAGCAGTGAACTTGGGAGGGGGGTCAATCAGCCCCAGCATTTT
TRBV2	TRBJ1-5	15	TRBD1	-	CASSINWDRDQPQHF	TGTGCCAGCAGTATCAACTGGGACAGGGATCAGCCCCAGCATTTT
TRBV2	TRBJ1-1	15	TRBD1	-	CASSDDGQANTEAFF	TGTGCCAGCAGTGATGACGGACAGGCGAACACTGAAGCTTTCTTT
TRBV11-2	TRBJ2-7	15	-	many	CASSFSQGKGYEQYF	TGTGCCAGCAGCTTCTCTCAGGGAAAAGGCTACGAGCAGTACTTC
TRBV6-6	TRBJ1-3	16	TRBD1	-	CASSSGTASSGNTIYF	TGTGCCAGCAGTTCCGGGACAGCGAGCTCTGGAAACACCATATATTTT
TRBV7-9	TRBJ1-1	14	-	many	CASSSHYPNTEAFF	TGTGCCAGCAGCTCACATTACCCGAACACTGAAGCTTTCTTT
TRBV6-1	TRBJ1-2	14	-	-	CASYTGFTNYGYTF	TGTGCCAGCTATACAGGGTTTACTAACTATGGCTACACCTTC